This T cell receptor (beta chain) was captured in a study of blood T cell repertoires in COVID-19 (TCRdb year 2020). About the investigation overall: Collaborator samples came from the United States, Italy and Spain and covered acute and convalescent phases of COVID-19. The material from the prospective study consisted of cDNA or gDNA derived from T cells, B-cell-depleted T cells, or PBMCs. Deeply sampled blood TCRbeta repertoires from subjects exposed to, actively infected with, or recovered from COVID-19 were included in the dataset. A freely available public database, intended as a resource for researchers studying the immune response to SARS-CoV-2, is where the repertoires were released. Samples came from the ongoing ImmuneRACE study (first 160 participants) plus 1,254 subjects from 6 global collaborators. Sample metadata almost always included a de-identified subject ID, COVID-19 status, age in years and sex. Where available, HLA class I and class II types were obtained from metadata supplied by the sample provider rather than from assay-based typing. The paper as a whole reports these results and caveats: Clinical and demographic metadata were provided uncurated, with the amount varying by source and participant.

TCRbeta CDR3 regions were amplified from genomic DNA using the immunoSEQ Assay, a bias-controlled multiplex PCR. The study's processing was this. Nucleated cell counts per sample were estimated from amplification of reference gene primers within the assay. To quantify the absolute abundance of each unique TCRbeta CDR3 rearrangement, sequence reads were collapsed and filtered. For each sample, productive Simpson clonality was calculated as the square root of Simpson's diversity index across productive rearrangements. Not all clones reach the TCRdb copy of this immuneACCESS table, which keeps in-frame sequences only. Checked studies attribute under half of the gap to unresolved V genes and leave the rest unexplained. V and J calls and clone size are copied from that table; D and trimming were computed from the DNA. In all, the sample holds roughly 230,000 clones, and 89% of those were seen once. The top ten clones comprise around 4% of the sample.

Participants in the prospective study were enrolled through a virtual design, were aged about 18 to 100 years, and lived in approximately 25 United States geographic areas. To assign participants to cohorts, the prospective study relied on clinical history that participants themselves reported in a screening survey and a study questionnaire. In the prospective study, whole blood, serum and a nasopharyngeal or oropharyngeal swab were collected from each participant by mobile phlebotomists. Additional blood draws and questionnaires over an approximately two-month period could optionally be provided by prospective study participants. Before DNA extraction, prospective study blood samples were shipped either frozen or at room temperature. In regard to this clone: No antigen is known for it. No base quality values were provided; no much bigger clone lies one nucleotide off.

The source material was PBMCs or T cells enriched from blood (not recorded which). This TCR came from a woman in her twenties or thirties with acute COVID-19.

The nucleotide sequence is TGTGCCTGGGGGAGGGGGAACAGCATCGATGAGCAGTTCTTC. It encodes CAWGRGNSIDEQFF. The chain joins TRBV30 to TRBJ2-1; the best D guess is TRBD2, with 7 bases matching. Including the terminal cysteine and phenylalanine, the CDR3 comprises 14 residues. The DNA shown is the 42-base CDR3, in frame from base 1. V is clipped by 5 bases and J by 8 bases, and the sequence between their germline boundaries is 19 bases long. Based on the germline V gene (reference sequence), the CDR1 and CDR2 sequences are GTSNPN and SVGIG.